Listed below are T cell receptor beta chains from one sample, sequenced in a study of blood T cells in healthy people across ages. TCRdb re-derived calls from the 5' RACE reads in MiXCR, one entry per CDR3 protein. Of some 850,000 distinct CDR3 sequences listed, roughly 25% are singletons. These data also formed part of another study, on T cells of mothers and their children.

The source material was blood. The source of these receptors is a boy younger than 18 in good health. CDR3s include the opening cysteine and the closing phenylalanine or tryptophan. A D gene is named only where the DNA matches it firmly. Size is stated for part of the rows, as once, few or many counts, or as a class when the clone is expanded.

D gene: TRBD2; J gene: TRBJ2-5; V gene: TRBV2; clone size: few; CDR3 protein: CASNQRGYQETQYF; CDR3 DNA: TGTGCCAGCAACCAGCGGGGGTACCAAGAGACCCAGTACTTC
D gene: NA; J gene: TRBJ2-1; V gene: TRBV4-1; clone size: NA; CDR3 protein: CASSQVGAGSYNEQFF; CDR3 DNA: TGCGCCAGCAGCCAAGTCGGAGCGGGTTCCTACAATGAGCAGTTCTTC
D gene: TRBD2; J gene: TRBJ2-7; V gene: TRBV20-1; clone size: few; CDR3 protein: CSAINSGGTYEQYF; CDR3 DNA: TGCAGTGCCATCAATAGCGGGGGGACCTACGAGCAGTACTTC
D gene: TRBD2; J gene: TRBJ2-1; V gene: TRBV5-1; clone size: NA; CDR3 protein: CASNLAGGGYNEQFF; CDR3 DNA: TGCGCCAGCAATCTAGCGGGGGGAGGATACAATGAGCAGTTCTTC
D gene: NA; J gene: TRBJ1-1; V gene: TRBV5-1; clone size: few; CDR3 protein: CASSLGQGRQGEAFF; CDR3 DNA: TGCGCCAGCAGCTTGGGGCAGGGGCGGCAAGGTGAAGCTTTCTTT
D gene: NA; J gene: TRBJ2-3; V gene: TRBV6-5; clone size: few; CDR3 protein: CASRKDSYHTDTQYF; CDR3 DNA: TGTGCCAGCAGAAAGGACTCCTACCACACAGATACGCAGTATTTT
D gene: TRBD2; J gene: TRBJ2-5; V gene: TRBV5-1; clone size: many; CDR3 protein: CASSLGGTSGGETQYF; CDR3 DNA: TGCGCCAGCAGCTTGGGAGGGACTAGCGGGGGAGAGACCCAGTACTTC
D gene: TRBD1; J gene: TRBJ1-2; V gene: TRBV6-5; clone size: few; CDR3 protein: CASSVDRDDGYTF; CDR3 DNA: TGTGCCAGCAGTGTAGACAGGGATGATGGCTACACCTTC
D gene: NA; J gene: TRBJ2-5; V gene: TRBV9; clone size: few; CDR3 protein: CASSTSGTPKETQYF; CDR3 DNA: TGTGCCAGCAGCACATCCGGGACGCCTAAAGAGACCCAGTACTTC
D gene: NA; J gene: TRBJ2-1; V gene: TRBV9; clone size: few; CDR3 protein: CASSVEGGSYNEQFF; CDR3 DNA: TGTGCCAGCAGCGTAGAGGGCGGGTCCTACAATGAGCAGTTCTTC
D gene: NA; J gene: TRBJ1-4; V gene: TRBV7-9; clone size: few; CDR3 protein: CASSKDEKLFF; CDR3 DNA: TGTGCCAGCAGCAAGGATGAAAAACTGTTTTTT
D gene: TRBD1; J gene: TRBJ2-5; V gene: TRBV6-5; clone size: NA; CDR3 protein: CASSYAGGIQETQYF; CDR3 DNA: TGTGCCAGCAGTTACGCAGGGGGAATTCAAGAGACCCAGTACTTC
D gene: NA; J gene: TRBJ2-7; V gene: TRBV10-2; clone size: NA; CDR3 protein: CASRRWDTYYEQYF; CDR3 DNA: TGCGCCAGCAGACGGTGGGACACCTACTACGAGCAGTACTTC